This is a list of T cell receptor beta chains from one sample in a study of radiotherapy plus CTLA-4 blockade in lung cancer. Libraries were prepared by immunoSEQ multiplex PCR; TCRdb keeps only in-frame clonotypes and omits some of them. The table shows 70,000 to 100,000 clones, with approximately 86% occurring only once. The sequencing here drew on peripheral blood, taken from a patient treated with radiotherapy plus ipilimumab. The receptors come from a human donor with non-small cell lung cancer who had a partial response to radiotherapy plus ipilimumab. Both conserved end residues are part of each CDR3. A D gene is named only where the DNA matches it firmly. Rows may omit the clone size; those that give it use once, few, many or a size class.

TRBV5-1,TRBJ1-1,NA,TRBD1,TGCGCCAGCAGCCTGACAGGGGCTCGGACTGAAGCTTTCTTT,CASSLTGARTEAFF
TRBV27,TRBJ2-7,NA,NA,TGTGCCAGCAACCTCAAAATGGGACTCGATTACGAGCAGTACTTC,CASNLKMGLDYEQYF
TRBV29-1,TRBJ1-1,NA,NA,TGCAGCGTCGCGTCGGTAACTGAAGCTTTCTTT,CSVASVTEAFF
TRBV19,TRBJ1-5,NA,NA,TGTGCCAGTAGTCTCGCGGGCAGGGGTGTCGATCAGCCCCAGCATTTT,CASSLAGRGVDQPQHF
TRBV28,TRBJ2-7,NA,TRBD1,TGTGCCAGCAGTTTTGGGGACAGCACCTACGAGCAGTACTTC,CASSFGDSTYEQYF
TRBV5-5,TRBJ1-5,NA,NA,TGTGCCAGCAGCTTGGGGGCAGTGAACAATCAGCCCCAGCATTTT,CASSLGAVNNQPQHF
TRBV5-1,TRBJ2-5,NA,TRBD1,TGCGCCAGCAGCCCCCGGGACAGGGCAGAGACCCAGTACTTC,CASSPRDRAETQYF
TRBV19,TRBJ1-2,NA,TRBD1,TGTGCCAGTATGAGACAGGGGACCTATGGCTACACCTTC,CASMRQGTYGYTF
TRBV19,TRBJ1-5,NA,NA,TGTGCCAGTATTGACAGTTATAGCAATCAGCCCCAGCATTTT,CASIDSYSNQPQHF
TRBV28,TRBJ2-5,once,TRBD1,TGTGCCAGCAGTTTATTTCTGACAGGGGCCCAGGAGACCCAGTACTTC,CASSLFLTGAQETQYF
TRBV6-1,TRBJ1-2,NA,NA,TGTGCCAGCAGGGAACAGGGCTTGGGCTATGGCTACACCTTC,CASREQGLGYGYTF
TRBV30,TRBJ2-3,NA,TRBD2,TGTGCCTGGATACGTCTAGCGGGATCCCCAGGGGAAACGCAGTATTTT,CAWIRLAGSPGETQYF
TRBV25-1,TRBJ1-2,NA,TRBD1,TGTGCCAGCAGTAGAGATTTCACAGGGGAGGATGGCTACACCTTC,CASSRDFTGEDGYTF
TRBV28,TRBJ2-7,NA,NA,TGTGCCAGCAGGACCGACTACTACGAGCAGTACTTC,CASRTDYYEQYF
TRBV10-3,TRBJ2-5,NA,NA,TGTGCCATCGGACAGAACCAAGAGACCCAGTACTTC,CAIGQNQETQYF
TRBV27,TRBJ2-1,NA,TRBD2,TGTGCCAGCAGTCCGACGCGGGAGAAAGCCTACAATGAGCAGTTCTTC,CASSPTREKAYNEQFF
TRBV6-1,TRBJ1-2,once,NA,TGTGCCAGCAGTGAAGGACAGCCTAACTATGGCTACACCTTC,CASSEGQPNYGYTF
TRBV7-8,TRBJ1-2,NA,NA,TGTGCCAGCAGCTTGAGGGCAGATAATTCCTATGGCTACACCTTC,CASSLRADNSYGYTF
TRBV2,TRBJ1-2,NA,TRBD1,TGTGCCAGCAGAGCCGGACAGGTCGGGGGCTACACCTTC,CASRAGQVGGYTF
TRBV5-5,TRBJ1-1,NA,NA,TGTGCCAGCAGCTTGGGTCAGATGAACACTGAAGCTTTCTTT,CASSLGQMNTEAFF
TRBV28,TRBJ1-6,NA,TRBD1,TGTGCCAGCAGTGGGGGGACAGGCCATAATTCACCCCTCCACTTT,CASSGGTGHNSPLHF
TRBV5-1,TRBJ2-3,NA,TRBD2,TGCGCCAGCAAAGGACTAGCGAGCACAGATACGCAGTATTTT,CASKGLASTDTQYF
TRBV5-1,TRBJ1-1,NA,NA,TGCGCCAGCAGACGGACAGCATCTGAAGCTTTCTTT,CASRRTASEAFF
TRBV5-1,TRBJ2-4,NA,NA,TGCGCCAGCTCCGCCCTAAGCCGGGACATTCAGTACTTC,CASSALSRDIQYF
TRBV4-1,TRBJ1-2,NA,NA,TGCGCCAGCAGCCAAGGGGTCAGACAGATCCATAACTATGGCTACACCTTC,CASSQGVRQIHNYGYTF
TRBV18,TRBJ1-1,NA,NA,TGTGCCAGCTCACCACCGGGGGGTGTGAACACTGAAGCTTTCTTT,CASSPPGGVNTEAFF
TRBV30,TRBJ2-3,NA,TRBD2,TGTGCCTGGAGACGAGCTAGCGGAAATACAGATACGCAGTATTTT,CAWRRASGNTDTQYF
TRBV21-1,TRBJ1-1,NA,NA,TGTGCCAGAACCCGGGACAGGGTAGTTGGCACTGAAGCTTTCTTT,CARTRDRVVGTEAFF
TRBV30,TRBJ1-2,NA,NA,TGTGCCTGGAGTAATAACAGGATTGGCTACACCTTC,CAWSNNRIGYTF
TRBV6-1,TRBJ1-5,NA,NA,TGTGCCAGCAGTGAAGAGTGGCATCAGCCCCAGCATTTT,CASSEEWHQPQHF
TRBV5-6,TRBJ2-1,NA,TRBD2,TGTGCCAGCAGCTATCCTCCGGGACTACAGTTCTTC,CASSYPPGLQFF
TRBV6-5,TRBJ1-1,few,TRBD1,TGTGCCAGCAGTTGGACAGGGGCCACTGAAGCTTTCTTT,CASSWTGATEAFF
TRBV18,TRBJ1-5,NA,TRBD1,TGTGCCAGCTCACCACCGGCGACAGGGGTCAATCAGCCCCAGCATTTT,CASSPPATGVNQPQHF
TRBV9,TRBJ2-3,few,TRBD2,TGTGCCAGCAGCGCCGCTAGCGGAAACGTCGCAGATACGCAGTATTTT,CASSAASGNVADTQYF
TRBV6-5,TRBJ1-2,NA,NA,TGTGCCAGCAAGCCGATGGTAATCGGCTACACCTTC,CASKPMVIGYTF